Reported below is one T cell receptor (beta chain). Researchers sorted participants into cohorts using their self-reported clinical history. Two negative PCRs, clearance, or symptom resolution characterized the recovered Cohort 3 donors. The sample belongs to a study of blood T cell repertoires in COVID-19. Study background: Sources were T cells, B-cell-depleted T cells, or PBMCs; the material itself was cDNA or gDNA.

V dropped 1 base and J dropped 4 bases, with 14 bases sitting between them. CDR3 length: 17 amino acids. Germline CDR1 MNHNS, CDR2 SASEGT. Sequencing was performed with immunoSEQ multiplex PCR; in TCRdb, only in-frame clones are kept and a portion is missing. The sample yields some 430,000 clones, roughly 91% seen once. The rearrangement joins TRBV6-1 to TRBJ1-6, with D unresolved. The origin of this receptor is a man between 18 and 35 years old who had recovered from COVID-19. Material: PBMCs or T cells enriched from blood (not recorded which). This CDR3 is CASSEVPGTLYNSPLHF. The CDR3 DNA sequence: TGTGCCAGCAGTGAAGTTCCGGGAACTCTGTATAATTCACCCCTCCACTTT.